These T cell receptor beta chains were read from a single sample in a study of immune cell composition in non-small cell lung cancer. Using immunoSEQ multiplex PCR, the repertoire was profiled, and TCRdb retains in-frame clones only, with some absent. This sample carries roughly 3,000 clones, 60% to 85% of them seen once, and the ten largest clones take roughly 4%. Source material: lung tumor tissue. Receptor source: a human donor with non-small cell lung cancer. CDR3s include the opening cysteine and the closing phenylalanine or tryptophan. D genes are given only for firm matches. Not every row has a clone size; where given, it reads once, few, many or a size class.

V	J	size	D	DNA	CDR3
TRBV18	TRBJ1-2	-	TRBD1	TGTGCCAGCTCACCGGACAGGGAAGATGGCTACACCTTC	CASSPDREDGYTF
TRBV6-5	TRBJ1-2	-	TRBD1	TGTGCCAGCAGAATAGGACAGGCCTATGGCTACACCTTC	CASRIGQAYGYTF
TRBV7-8	TRBJ2-3	few	-	TGTGCCAGCAGCTTAGCTCGAGCGCTCGATACGCAGTATTTT	CASSLARALDTQYF
TRBV11-3	TRBJ2-7	-	-	TGTGCCAGCAGCCCGGCCGGCGGCACCTCCTACGAGCAGTACTTC	CASSPAGGTSYEQYF
TRBV6-1	TRBJ2-5	-	-	TGTGCCAGCATCTCCCCCGGGGTACGAGAGACCCAGTACTTC	CASISPGVRETQYF
TRBV4-1	TRBJ2-5	few	TRBD2	TGCGCCAGCCACCAAACCCCGGGACTAGCGGGGGGCAACCAAGAGACCCAGTACTTC	CASHQTPGLAGGNQETQYF
TRBV5-1	TRBJ2-5	-	TRBD2	TGCGCCAGCAGCCCGAGACTAGCGGGGGGGCCGGGGGAGACCCAGTACTTC	CASSPRLAGGPGETQYF
TRBV13	TRBJ1-1	-	-	TGTGCCAGCAGCTTAACGGGTACGGTCAACACTGAAGCTTTCTTT	CASSLTGTVNTEAFF
TRBV7-2	TRBJ1-5	-	TRBD1	TGTGCCAGCAGCCAAGACAGGGGCATTCAGCCCCAGCATTTT	CASSQDRGIQPQHF
TRBV4-2	TRBJ2-7	-	-	TGTGCCAGCAGCCAACCACACAGCTACGAGCAGTACTTC	CASSQPHSYEQYF
TRBV6-1	TRBJ2-7	-	TRBD2	TGTGCCAGCAGTGTTGGGCGGGGGGGATACGAGCAGTACTTC	CASSVGRGGYEQYF
TRBV30	TRBJ2-3	-	-	TGTGCCTGGAGTCAGGGGGGCGCAGATACGCAGTATTTT	CAWSQGGADTQYF
TRBV7-2	TRBJ1-5	-	-	TGTGCCAGCAGCTTAGACAGCGGGGGAAGCAATCAGCCCCAGCATTTT	CASSLDSGGSNQPQHF
TRBV2	TRBJ1-2	-	-	TGTGCCAGCAGTGGTCTAGGCAGGGGTTTCTATGGCTACACCTTC	CASSGLGRGFYGYTF
TRBV5-6	TRBJ1-6	-	-	TGTGCCACCACAGAGTTCCCTGGAAATAATTCACCCCTCCACTTT	CATTEFPGNNSPLHF
TRBV6-7	TRBJ1-5	-	TRBD1	TGTGCCAGCAGTTACTCGACAGGGCTTTTGGGAAGCAATCAGCCCCAGCATTTT	CASSYSTGLLGSNQPQHF
TRBV7-9	TRBJ1-6	-	-	TGTGCCAGCAGCTTACACGGGGATAGTTCACCCCTCCACTTT	CASSLHGDSSPLHF
TRBV4-2	TRBJ2-7	-	TRBD2	TGTGCCAGCAGCCAAGCCCCAGCGGGGTTCTACGAGCAGTACTTC	CASSQAPAGFYEQYF
TRBV11-2	TRBJ1-5	-	TRBD1	TGTGCCAGCAGCTCCGGACAGGGGCGTCAGCCCCAGCATTTT	CASSSGQGRQPQHF
TRBV5-4	TRBJ2-5	once	-	TGTGCCACCACTAAGCAGAGCCAAGAGACCCAGTACTTC	CATTKQSQETQYF
TRBV27	TRBJ2-2	-	-	TGTGCCAGCAGTTCCTTCGGGACTGTCCCCGGGGAGCTGTTTTTT	CASSSFGTVPGELFF
TRBV7-9	TRBJ2-5	-	-	TGTGCCAGCAGTACACGACATCTTCAAGAGACCCAGTACTTC	CASSTRHLQETQYF
TRBV2	TRBJ1-4	-	TRBD1	TGTGCCAGCAGTGAAGCGTCGATAGGGACAGGCTTCCTGTTTTTT	CASSEASIGTGFLFF
TRBV11-2	TRBJ2-7	once	-	TGTGCCAGCAGCTTTACCCCACATTACTCCTACGAGCAGTACTTC	CASSFTPHYSYEQYF
TRBV5-6	TRBJ2-7	-	-	TGTGCCAGCAGTTACCTAGGGGGCTACGAGCAGTACTTC	CASSYLGGYEQYF
TRBV28	TRBJ1-3	-	TRBD1	TGTGCCAGCAGTTTAGCCGGGACAGTTTACTCTGGAAACACCATATATTTT	CASSLAGTVYSGNTIYF
TRBV11-3	TRBJ1-1	-	TRBD1	TGTGCCAGCAGCTTAGATGGGACAGGCGGTAGTGAAGCTTTCTTT	CASSLDGTGGSEAFF
TRBV7-6	TRBJ2-5	-	-	TGTGCCAGCAGCTTGACACACCAAGAGACCCAGTACTTC	CASSLTHQETQYF
TRBV5-1	TRBJ1-2	once	-	TGCGCCAGCAGCTTGCTCAGTACTAACTATGGCTACACCTTC	CASSLLSTNYGYTF
TRBV6-5	TRBJ2-7	large	TRBD1	TGTGCCAGCAGTTGGGGACAGGGCTACGAGCAGTACTTC	CASSWGQGYEQYF
TRBV10-1	TRBJ2-7	-	TRBD1	TGCGCCAGCTCGAGCGGACAGGGCTACGAGCAGTACTTC	CASSSGQGYEQYF
TRBV27	TRBJ2-2	-	TRBD2	TGTGCCAGCAGTCCACGGGGGGGGGACACCGGGGAGCTGTTTTTT	CASSPRGGDTGELFF
TRBV5-4	TRBJ2-5	-	TRBD2	TGTGCCAGCAGCTTGGGGGCTAGCGGGAAGGGGTACCAAGAGACCCAGTACTTC	CASSLGASGKGYQETQYF
TRBV7-9	TRBJ1-5	-	-	TGTGCCAGCAGCGGCTCAGGGGATCAGCCCCAGCATTTT	CASSGSGDQPQHF
TRBV6-1	TRBJ1-6	-	-	TGTGCCAGCAGCCCGGGACAAGAAAATTCACCCCTCCACTTT	CASSPGQENSPLHF